The 28 T cell receptor beta chains below were found in one sample sequenced in a study of T cell changes during pregnancy in multiple sclerosis. Sequencing used immunoSEQ multiplex PCR; TCRdb keeps in-frame clones, though not all of them. The sample records 20,000 to 25,000 clones, 85% being singletons. The sample consisted of CD8+ T cells from peripheral blood mononuclear cells, taken in the first trimester of pregnancy. These receptor sequences come from a female donor in good health, enrolled as a control in a pregnancy study.

The chain links TRBV29-1 to TRBJ2-7, with D perhaps matching TRBD1 (6 bases). V shed 6 bases and J shed 0 bases, with 9 bases lying between them. The CDR3 covers 12 residues. Germline assignment: CDR1 SQVTM and CDR2 ANQGSEA. CDR3 sequence (DNA): TGCAGCGTCCGGACAGACTCCTACGAGCAGTACTTC. Protein sequence: CSVRTDSYEQYF.

This chain joins TRBV28 and TRBJ1-5; the D gene is possibly TRBD1 (5 bases). This CDR3 has 14 residues. The germline V and J ends were trimmed by 6 bases and 10 bases, with 19 bases remaining between them. Germline V gives CDR1 MDHEN, CDR2 SYDVKM. The CDR3 sequence is CASSPTALPKPQHF. The CDR3 nucleotides read TGTGCCAGCAGCCCGACAGCTCTGCCTAAACCCCAGCATTTT.

The V and J genes are TRBV7-9 and TRBJ2-7, with D unclear. CDR3 length: 14 residues. Trimming took off 1 base at V and 5 bases at J, with 12 bases between the two ends. Germline assignment: CDR1 SEHNR and CDR2 FQNEAQ (reference sequence). CDR3 sequence (DNA): TGTGCCAGCAGCTTAGGCCCCGGTTTCGACGAGCAGTACTTC. Protein product: CASSLGPGFDEQYF.

This clone was seen a single time. The chain combines TRBV6-4 with TRBJ1-5, with 7 bases identical to TRBD1. The V segment lost 5 bases and the J segment 5 bases; nucleotides outside the gene matches: 12. Per germline, CDR1 MRHNA and CDR2 SNTAGT. The CDR3 extends over 16 amino acids. The CDR3 nucleotides are TGTGCCAGCAGTCCTACCTACAGGGGAAGACATCAGCCCCAGCATTTT. Translation gives CASSPTYRGRHQPQHF.

The CDR3: CASSSFGPSGVITGELFF. Written as DNA, the CDR3 is TGTGCCAGCAGTTCCTTTGGACCTAGCGGGGTAATCACCGGGGAGCTGTTTTTT. The rearrangement joins TRBV27 to TRBJ2-2; the match to TRBD2 covers 9 bases. V dropped 4 bases and J dropped 4; count of bases not matched to a gene: 13. This CDR3 contains 18 residues. From germline, CDR1 is MNHEY and CDR2 SMNVEV (reference sequence).

This rearrangement joins TRBV5-1 to TRBJ2-7; TRBD2 aligns across 14 bases. CDR1 and CDR2 from the germline V gene are SGHRS and YFSETQ. V was clipped by 4 bases and J by 5 bases; unmatched bases: 2. There are 14 residues in the CDR3. The CDR3 reads CASSPGLAGDEQYF. The CDR3 nucleotides read TGCGCCAGCAGCCCGGGACTAGCGGGAGACGAGCAGTACTTC.

This clone was counted ten times or more. The chain couples TRBV27 to TRBJ2-3; possibly TRBD2 for D (7 bases). This CDR3 contains 15 residues. Trimming removed 5 bases from V and 6 bases from J, with 18 bases in between. Per the germline V gene, CDR1 is MNHEY and CDR2 is SMNVEV (reference sequence). CDR3: CASSLATRGGDTQYF. CDR3 DNA sequence: TGTGCCAGCAGTCTGGCGACTAGGGGGGGGGATACGCAGTATTTT.

The chain combines TRBV4-1 with TRBJ1-4; D uncertain. Germline values: CDR1 MGHRA, CDR2 YSYEKL. The germline V and J ends were trimmed by 0 bases and 0 bases, with 8 bases remaining between them. This CDR3 is built from 16 residues. CDR3 sequence reads: CASSQDSGATNEKLFF. CDR3 DNA: TGCGCCAGCAGCCAAGATAGCGGGGCAACTAATGAAAAACTGTTTTTT.

Notes on this clone: The same CDR3 can be traced to other DNA sequences in this sample. The chain uses TRBV15 and TRBJ1-1; 7 bases agree with TRBD1. The germline CDR1 and CDR2 sequences are LNHNV and YYDKDF (reference sequence). The CDR3 has 15 residues. Unmatched junction bases numbered 18, after V lost 3 bases and J lost 14 bases. The CDR3 coding sequence is TGTGCCACCAGCAGGACGATTACAGAGACAGGGTTTGCCTTCTTT. It yields the protein CATSRTITETGFAFF.

This clone has just one count. The chain combines TRBV7-3 with TRBJ2-5; TRBD1 might be the D (6 bases). The length of the CDR3 is 14 residues. Germline loops: CDR1 SGHTA, CDR2 FQGTGA. Trimming pared 2 bases from V and 5 bases from J, leaving 12 bases between. CDR3 in amino acids: CASSLQGSGETQYF. CDR3 coding DNA: TGTGCCAGCAGCTTACAGGGGTCGGGGGAGACCCAGTACTTC.

This rearrangement joins TRBV29-1 to TRBJ2-7, with 10 nucleotides matching TRBD2. V shed 6 bases, J shed 2 bases, and the junction held 7 bases outside the gene matches. Germline loops: CDR1 SQVTM, CDR2 ANQGSEA. The CDR3 spans 14 residues. DNA for the CDR3: TGCAGCGTAGACCTAGCGGGAGAACCCTACGAGCAGTACTTC. It specifies CSVDLAGEPYEQYF.

J is TRBJ1-2 and V is TRBV10-3; 9 nucleotides agree with TRBD1. The CDR3 spans 15 residues. Per germline, CDR1 ENHRY and CDR2 SYGVKD. The junction had 9 bases not matched to a gene; V was cut back by 6 bases and J by 4 bases. This CDR3 reads CAIRVTGGESYGYTF. The CDR3 DNA reads as TGTGCCATCAGGGTTACAGGGGGCGAGAGCTATGGCTACACCTTC.

The V gene is TRBV13, the J gene TRBJ2-5; D remains ambiguous. V was trimmed by 1 base and J by 5 bases, leaving 8 bases between them. CDR1 is PRHDT, CDR2 FYEKMQ, per germline (reference sequence). This CDR3 has 13 amino acids. CDR3 bases: TGTGCCAGCAGCTTAGTCCCCCGGGAGACCCAGTACTTC. Translating gives CASSLVPRETQYF.

The J gene is TRBJ2-2, the V gene TRBV9, with D maybe TRBD2 (7 bases). The CDR3 totals 14 residues. The V and J ends lost 3 bases and 4 bases respectively, with 10 bases between them. Germline V gives CDR1 SGDLS, CDR2 YYNGEE. This CDR3 is CASSAGGSTGELFF. CDR3 nucleotide sequence: TGTGCCAGCAGCGCGGGGGGCAGCACCGGGGAGCTGTTTTTT.

This sequence joins TRBV13 and TRBJ1-1; D remains ambiguous. CDR3 length: 11 residues. Germline CDR1 PRHDT, CDR2 FYEKMQ (reference sequence). Trimming shortened V by 3 bases and J by 5 bases, and 4 bases separated the two germline ends. The CDR3 region is CASSFQTEAFF. The CDR3 DNA follows: TGTGCCAGCAGCTTTCAAACTGAAGCTTTCTTT.

This chain connects TRBV4-2 to TRBJ1-6; TRBD1 agrees at 9 bases. Per germline, CDR1 LGHNA and CDR2 YNFKEQ. CDR3 size: 14 residues. Trimming took 4 bases from V and 7 from J; bases not matched to a gene: 2. CDR3: CASSPGTGNSPLHF. The CDR3 DNA is TGTGCCAGCAGCCCCGGGACAGGGAATTCACCCCTCCACTTT.

The V gene is TRBV9, the J gene TRBJ2-1; 8 nucleotides match TRBD2. V trimming: 0 bases; J trimming: 2 bases; junction bases outside the gene matches: 10. There are 18 residues in the CDR3. Germline values: CDR1 SGDLS, CDR2 YYNGEE. The CDR3 sequence is CASSVARQPGRAYNEQFF. CDR3 sequence (DNA): TGTGCCAGCAGCGTAGCCAGGCAGCCCGGGAGGGCCTACAATGAGCAGTTCTTC. The full variable domain, with the rest looked up from reference TRBV9 and TRBJ2-1, is DSGVTQTPKHLITATGQRVTLRCSPRSGDLSVYWYQQSLDQGLQFLIQYYNGEERAKGNILERFSAQQFPDLHSELNLSSLELGDSALYFCASSVARQPGRAYNEQFFGPGTRLTVL.

This chain links TRBV19 with TRBJ1-1; 7 bases match TRBD1. In germline, CDR1 is LNHDA, CDR2 SQIVND (reference sequence). V lost 5 bases and J lost 0; bases outside the gene matches: 15. The CDR3 is made up of 18 amino acids. The DNA for the CDR3 is TGTGCCAGTAGTTTTCCCGGAGACAGGGAGATACTGAACACTGAAGCTTTCTTT. Protein: CASSFPGDREILNTEAFF. Filled out from reference TRBV19 and TRBJ1-1, the complete variable domain reads DGGITQSPKYLFRKEGQNVTLSCEQNLNHDAMYWYRQDPGQGLRLIYYSQIVNDFQKGDIAEGYSVSREKKESFPLTVTSAQKNPTAFYLCASSFPGDREILNTEAFFGQGTRLTVV.

Many counts were recorded for this clone. The rearrangement joins TRBV6-5 to TRBJ2-1, with TRBD2 identical over 9 bases. The length of the CDR3 is 16 residues. Germline CDR1 is MNHEY and CDR2 is SVGAGI. The V and J ends lost 4 bases and 4 bases, in that order; junction bases with no gene match: 8. CDR3 region: CASSLDSGGPYNEQFF. The CDR3 coding sequence is TGTGCCAGCAGTTTGGATAGCGGGGGACCTTACAATGAGCAGTTCTTC.

V is TRBV27 and J is TRBJ1-6, with D maybe TRBD1 (5 bases). The CDR3 has 12 residues. Germline CDR1 and CDR2: MNHEY and SMNVEV (reference sequence). Trimming left V 7 bases short and J 9 bases short, with 10 bases between. The chain's CDR3 is CASTQGISPLHF. Written as DNA, the CDR3 is TGTGCCAGCACCCAGGGTATTTCACCCCTCCACTTT.

The chain uses TRBV5-1 and TRBJ1-2; 9 positions match TRBD1. Trimming took 2 bases from V and 11 from J; bases not matched to a gene: 10. The CDR3 is 14 amino acids. Germline V gene sequence: CDR1 SGHRS, CDR2 YFSETQ. The CDR3 nucleotides read TGCGCCAGCAGCTTAACCGGGACAGGGACATGGTACACCTTC. Its translation is CASSLTGTGTWYTF.

This rearrangement joins TRBV6-1 to TRBJ2-1, with 7 bases fitting TRBD2. Germline assignment: CDR1 MNHNS and CDR2 SASEGT. This CDR3 has 15 residues. V trimming: 8 bases; J trimming: 5 bases; junction bases outside the gene matches: 12. For the CDR3, the DNA is TGTGCCAGCGGACATAGGCCCGGGGGGAACAATGAGCAGTTCTTC. This translates into CASGHRPGGNNEQFF.

The chain has TRBV28 and TRBJ2-1; 7 nucleotides align to TRBD2. The CDR3 contains 16 residues. Trimming removed 6 bases from V and 8 bases from J; junction bases left unmatched: 16. The germline V gene has CDR1 MDHEN and CDR2 SYDVKM. For the CDR3, the DNA is TGTGCCAGCAGCCCTGAACCCGGGACTAAAGTTGATGAGCAGTTCTTC. Its translation: CASSPEPGTKVDEQFF.

The chain links TRBV9 to TRBJ1-2, with a weak D call TRBD1 (6 bases). Germline CDR1 is SGDLS and CDR2 is YYNGEE. With 4 bases removed from V and 2 bases from J, the gap between germline ends came to 12 bases. This CDR3 region has 14 residues. Here the CDR3 DNA reads TGTGCCAGCAGCTCAGCGGGGGGCAACTATGGCTACACCTTC. Translation gives CASSSAGGNYGYTF.

This rearrangement joins TRBV6-1 to TRBJ2-5, with 8 bases identical to TRBD2. The DNA end is a closer match to TRBJ2-7, so the J assignment may be wrong. The CDR3 totals 17 residues. Germline assignment: CDR1 MNHNS and CDR2 SASEGT. CDR3 nucleotides: TGTGCCAGCAGTGCCCTATCCACCGGGACTAGCTCCTACGAGCAGTACTTC. This codes for CASSALSTGTSSYEQYF.

The chain has TRBV27 and TRBJ2-2; the match to TRBD2 covers 8 bases. Germline lookup yields CDR1 MNHEY and CDR2 SMNVEV (reference sequence). With 6 bases clipped from V and 1 base from J, the junction kept 4 bases outside the gene matches. The CDR3 totals 15 residues. For the CDR3, the DNA is TGTGCCAGCAGGGGAGCGGGGGTGAACACCGGGGAGCTGTTTTTT. It is translated as CASRGAGVNTGELFF.

V gene TRBV6-1 combines with J gene TRBJ2-7; possible D gene TRBD2, 5 bases. Trimming removed 2 bases from V and 6 bases from J, with 17 bases in between. The CDR3 runs to 15 residues. Germline loops: CDR1 MNHNS, CDR2 SASEGT. CDR3 residues: CASSEMLVEGGEQYF. CDR3 DNA sequence: TGTGCCAGCAGTGAAATGCTTGTAGAGGGCGGCGAGCAGTACTTC.

The chain joins TRBV6-1 to TRBJ2-5; 12 bases align to TRBD2. The CDR3 has 15 amino acids. Looked up from germline, CDR1 is MNHNS and CDR2 is SASEGT. The ends lost 3 bases at V and 4 bases at J; junction bases unmatched: 3. As DNA, the CDR3 is TGTGCCAGCAGTGACGCTAGCGGGGGGGCAGAGACCCAGTACTTC. This gives the protein CASSDASGGAETQYF.